The next 9 T cell receptor beta chains were all read from a single sample in a study of OX40 agonist ivuxolimab in advanced cancers. Profiling relied on immunoSEQ multiplex PCR, and the TCRdb table lists in-frame clones only, not all of them. Here the sample spans some 80,000 clones, 80% to 90% being singletons. Material: CD4+ or CD8+ T cells sorted from blood, obtained in a trial of the OX40 agonist ivuxolimab. The origin of the receptors is an adult with an advanced solid tumor such as melanoma, head and neck, liver or kidney cancer.

The chain uses TRBV19 and TRBJ2-7, with TRBD1 matching 11 bases. CDR1 and CDR2 (germline): LNHDA, SQIVND (reference sequence). The CDR3 has 13 residues. Trimming cost V 6 bases and J 9 bases; bases outside gene matches: 7. DNA for the CDR3: TGTGCCAGTAGGGACAGGGGGCGGACCGGGCAGTACTTC. Translation: CASRDRGRTGQYF.

The chain's CDR3 is CASSYDINYGYTF. The DNA of the CDR3 is TGTGCCAGCAGCTACGACATTAACTATGGCTACACCTTC. V gene TRBV11-2 combines with J gene TRBJ1-2; the D is unclear. The V gene's germline CDR1 is SGHAT and CDR2 FQNNGV. The CDR3 is 13 amino acids. V lost 4 bases and J 1 base, leaving 7 bases between the germline ends.

The chain uses TRBV5-1 and TRBJ2-3; 9 positions match TRBD2. Germline lookup yields CDR1 SGHRS and CDR2 YFSETQ. With 0 bases clipped from V and 4 bases from J, the junction kept 3 bases outside the gene matches. CDR3 length: 15 amino acids. CDR3 in amino acids: CASSLGRGGPDTQYF. The CDR3 DNA sequence: TGCGCCAGCAGCTTGGGGCGGGGGGGCCCAGATACGCAGTATTTT.

The V call is TRBV4-1, the J call TRBJ2-5; 7 nucleotides line up with TRBD1. This CDR3 region has 16 residues. With V trimmed by 0 bases and J by 8 bases, 12 bases remained unmatched. Germline V gives CDR1 MGHRA, CDR2 YSYEKL. The DNA of the CDR3 is TGCGCCAGCAGCCAAGACGGGGACAGCATTCGAGAAACCCAGTACTTC. Translating it yields CASSQDGDSIRETQYF.

CDR3 amino acids: CAISARDQETQYF. As DNA, the CDR3 is TGTGCCATCAGTGCGAGGGATCAAGAGACCCAGTACTTC. This sequence joins TRBV10-3 and TRBJ2-5, with D perhaps matching TRBD2 (5 bases). Germline CDR1 reads ENHRY; CDR2 reads SYGVKD. Trimming took off 4 bases at V and 2 bases at J, with 8 bases between the two ends. The CDR3 runs to 13 residues.

This rearrangement joins TRBV9 to TRBJ1-1; weak D call: TRBD1 (6 bases). V dropped 0 bases and J dropped 2 bases, with 11 bases sitting between them. In germline, CDR1 is SGDLS, CDR2 YYNGEE. The CDR3 is 15 amino acids. The CDR3 nucleotides are TGTGCCAGCAGCGTAGAGGCCAGGGGAAACACTGAAGCTTTCTTT. It specifies CASSVEARGNTEAFF.

Concerning this clone itself: One junction end disagrees with the germline gene, perhaps due to a read error. The genes are TRBV5-4 and TRBJ2-5; 8 bases line up with TRBD2. Germline lookup yields CDR1 SGHNT and CDR2 YYREEE (reference sequence). The CDR3 contains 15 residues. In DNA form, the CDR3 reads TGTGCCAGTAGCTTGGAAACTAGCGGAGGGGAGACCCAGTACTTC. It codes for CASSLETSGGETQYF. The whole variable domain, filled in from reference TRBV5-4 and TRBJ2-5, reads ETGVTQSPTHLIKTRGQQVTLRCSSQSGHNTVSWYQQALGQGPQFIFQYYREEENGRGNFPPRFSGLQFPNYSSELNVNALELDDSALYLCASSLETSGGETQYFGPGTRLLVL.

This clone appeared once. The chain couples TRBV25-1 to TRBJ2-2; 8 bases fit TRBD2. Per germline, CDR1 MGHDK and CDR2 SYGVNS. This CDR3 region has 16 residues. Unmatched junction bases numbered 5, after V lost 2 bases and J lost 3 bases. In DNA, the CDR3 is TGTGCCAGCAGTGAAGGCGGGAGGCCCGACACCGGGGAGCTGTTTTTT. It specifies CASSEGGRPDTGELFF.

This clone was picked up a small number of times. This chain uses TRBV23-1 with TRBJ1-6, with D unresolved. TRBV23-1 is an ORF, and what it does is uncertain. The V end was cut by 4 bases, the J end by 7 bases, with 5 bases between. There are 12 residues in the CDR3. CDR3 protein: CASSPQNSPLHF. The CDR3 coding sequence is TGCGCCAGCAGTCCACAGAATTCACCCCTCCACTTT.